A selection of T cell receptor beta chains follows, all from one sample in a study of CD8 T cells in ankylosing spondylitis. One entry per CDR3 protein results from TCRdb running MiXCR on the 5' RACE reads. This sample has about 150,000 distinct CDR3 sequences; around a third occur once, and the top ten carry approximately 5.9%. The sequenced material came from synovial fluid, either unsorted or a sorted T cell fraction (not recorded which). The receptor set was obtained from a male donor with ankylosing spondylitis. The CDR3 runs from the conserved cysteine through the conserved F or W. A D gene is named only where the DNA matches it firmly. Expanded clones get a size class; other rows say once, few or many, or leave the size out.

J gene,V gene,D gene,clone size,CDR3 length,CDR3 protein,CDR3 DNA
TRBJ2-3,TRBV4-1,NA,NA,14,CASSPQTGTDTQYF,TGCGCCAGCAGCCCACAGACCGGTACAGATACGCAGTATTTT
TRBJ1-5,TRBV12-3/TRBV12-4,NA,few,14,CASSPQGIRQPQHF,TGTGCCAGCAGTCCACAGGGTATAAGGCAGCCCCAGCATTTT
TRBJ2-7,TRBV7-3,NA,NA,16,CASSPPRDDQIYEQYF,TGTGCCAGCAGCCCCCCCCGGGACGACCAAATCTACGAGCAGTACTTC
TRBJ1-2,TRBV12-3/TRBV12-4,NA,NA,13,CASSVENNYGYTF,TGTGCCAGCAGTGTCGAAAATAACTATGGCTACACCTTC
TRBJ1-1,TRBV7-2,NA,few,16,CASSSTPTTSGTEAFF,TGTGCCAGCAGCTCCACACCTACAACTTCGGGAACTGAAGCTTTCTTT
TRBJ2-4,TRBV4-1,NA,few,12,CASSQVKNIQYF,TGCGCCAGCAGCCAAGTTAAAAACATTCAGTACTTC
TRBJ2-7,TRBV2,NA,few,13,CASRGDLATGQYF,TGTGCCAGCAGGGGGGATCTGGCCACGGGGCAGTACTTC
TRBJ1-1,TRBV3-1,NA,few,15,CASSQSGRRNTEAFF,TGTGCCAGCAGCCAAAGTGGGCGGAGAAACACTGAAGCTTTCTTT
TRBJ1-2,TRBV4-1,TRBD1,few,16,CASSQGTWDRDYGYTF,TGCGCCAGCAGCCAAGGGACGTGGGACAGAGACTATGGCTACACCTTC
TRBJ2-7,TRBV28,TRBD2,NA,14,CASSGTSGSYWQYF,TGTGCCAGCAGTGGGACTAGCGGGAGTTATTGGCAGTACTTC
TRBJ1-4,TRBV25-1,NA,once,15,CASSVLDGTNEKLFF,TGTGCCAGCAGTGTGCTCGACGGAACTAATGAAAAACTGTTTTTT
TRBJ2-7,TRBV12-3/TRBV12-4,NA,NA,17,CASSLRGSGSGSYEQYF,TGTGCCAGCAGCCTCAGGGGGTCCGGGAGTGGATCCTACGAGCAGTACTTC
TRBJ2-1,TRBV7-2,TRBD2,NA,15,CASSQTSGSGNEQFF,TGTGCCAGCAGCCAAACTAGCGGGAGCGGCAATGAGCAGTTCTTC
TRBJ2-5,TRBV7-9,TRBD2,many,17,CASSLIGWTSGEETQYF,TGTGCCAGCAGCCTGATCGGATGGACTAGCGGGGAAGAGACCCAGTACTTC